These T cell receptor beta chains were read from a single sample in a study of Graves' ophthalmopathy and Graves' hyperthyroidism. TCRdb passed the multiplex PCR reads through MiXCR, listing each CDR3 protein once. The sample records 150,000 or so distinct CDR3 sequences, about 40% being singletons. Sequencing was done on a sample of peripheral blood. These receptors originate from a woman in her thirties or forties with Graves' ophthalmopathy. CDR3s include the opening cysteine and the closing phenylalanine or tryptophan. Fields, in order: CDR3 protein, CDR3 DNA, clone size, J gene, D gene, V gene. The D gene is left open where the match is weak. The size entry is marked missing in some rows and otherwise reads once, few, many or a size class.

CDR3: CASATGAETQYF; DNA: TGTGCCAGCGCCACAGGGGCGGAGACCCAGTACTTC; size: many; J: TRBJ2-5; D: TRBD1; V: TRBV6-1
CDR3: CASSSRTGLNTEAFF; DNA: TGTGCCAGCAGTTCCCGGACAGGGCTGAACACTGAAGCTTTCTTT; size: many; J: TRBJ1-1; D: TRBD1; V: TRBV27
CDR3: CSVGVGGVEQYF; DNA: TGCAGTGTTGGGGTAGGGGGGGTCGAGCAGTACTTC; size: many; J: TRBJ2-7; D: NA; V: TRBV20-1
CDR3: CSARQDYNSPLHF; DNA: TGCAGTGCGCGACAGGATTATAATTCACCCCTCCACTTT; size: NA; J: TRBJ1-6; D: NA; V: TRBV20-1
CDR3: CSARNGIMNTEAFF; DNA: TGCAGTGCTAGGAATGGCATCATGAACACTGAAGCTTTCTTT; size: many; J: TRBJ1-1; D: NA; V: TRBV20-1
CDR3: CASSLDRGQGTEAFF; DNA: TGCGCCAGCAGCTTGGACAGGGGGCAGGGCACTGAAGCTTTCTTT; size: many; J: TRBJ1-1; D: TRBD1; V: TRBV5-1
CDR3: CAISESGTGGVSRPQHF; DNA: TGTGCCATCAGTGAGTCGGGGACAGGGGGCGTATCGCGGCCCCAGCATTTT; size: NA; J: TRBJ1-5; D: TRBD1; V: TRBV10-3
CDR3: CASSYEGRTEAFF; DNA: TGTGCCAGCAGTTACGAGGGGCGTACTGAAGCTTTCTTT; size: many; J: TRBJ1-1; D: NA; V: TRBV6-2/TRBV6-3
CDR3: CASSFFSDSGNTIYF; DNA: TGTGCCAGCAGTTTTTTTTCAGACTCTGGAAACACCATATATTTT; size: many; J: TRBJ1-3; D: NA; V: TRBV12-3/TRBV12-4
CDR3: CASSIQGNSNQPQHF; DNA: TGTGCCAGCAGCATACAGGGAAATAGCAATCAGCCCCAGCATTTT; size: many; J: TRBJ1-5; D: NA; V: TRBV12-3/TRBV12-4
CDR3: CASSSRRNTEAFF; DNA: TGTGCCAGCAGTTCACGCAGGAACACTGAAGCTTTCTTT; size: many; J: TRBJ1-1; D: NA; V: TRBV12-3/TRBV12-4
CDR3: CASSGTRNYEQYF; DNA: TGTGCCAGCAGTGGGACACGTAACTACGAGCAGTACTTC; size: many; J: TRBJ2-7; D: NA; V: TRBV6-2/TRBV6-3
CDR3: CASIPLGGAGGGYTF; DNA: TGTGCCAGCATCCCTTTGGGGGGCGCAGGTGGAGGCTACACCTTC; size: many; J: TRBJ1-2; D: NA; V: TRBV6-5
CDR3: CSAGTGGGTEAFF; DNA: TGCAGTGCTGGAACGGGGGGCGGGACTGAAGCTTTCTTT; size: NA; J: TRBJ1-1; D: NA; V: TRBV20-1
CDR3: CASSTSSYNSPLHF; DNA: TGTGCCAGTAGTACCAGCTCCTATAATTCACCCCTCCACTTT; size: NA; J: TRBJ1-6; D: NA; V: TRBV19
CDR3: CASSQEVRSYEQYF; DNA: TGCGCCAGCAGCCAAGAGGTCAGATCCTACGAGCAGTACTTC; size: many; J: TRBJ2-7; D: NA; V: TRBV4-3
CDR3: CASSLQGTTEAFF; DNA: TGTGCCAGCAGCCTCCAGGGGACCACTGAAGCTTTCTTT; size: many; J: TRBJ1-1; D: NA; V: TRBV6-2/TRBV6-3
CDR3: CASLPTGALYGYTF; DNA: TGTGCCAGCCTGCCGACAGGGGCACTATATGGCTACACCTTC; size: many; J: TRBJ1-2; D: TRBD1; V: TRBV2
CDR3: CSVEDPGLANYGYTF; DNA: TGCAGCGTTGAAGATCCGGGGTTAGCTAACTATGGCTACACCTTC; size: NA; J: TRBJ1-2; D: NA; V: TRBV29-1
CDR3: CASSSGPYQPQHF; DNA: TGTGCCAGCAGTTCCGGACCCTATCAGCCCCAGCATTTT; size: many; J: TRBJ1-5; D: NA; V: TRBV27
CDR3: CASSSYYGGELFF; DNA: TGTGCCAGCAGCAGTTACTACGGGGGGGAGCTGTTTTTT; size: NA; J: TRBJ2-2; D: NA; V: TRBV27
CDR3: CASSPLGGDTGELFF; DNA: TGTGCCAGCAGCCCCCTCGGTGGGGACACCGGGGAGCTGTTTTTT; size: many; J: TRBJ2-2; D: NA; V: TRBV14
CDR3: CASGLAPNYGYTF; DNA: TGTGCTAGTGGTTTGGCTCCTAACTATGGCTACACCTTC; size: NA; J: TRBJ1-2; D: NA; V: TRBV12-5
CDR3: CSARQGHSYEQYF; DNA: TGCAGTGCCAGGCAGGGTCATTCGTACGAGCAGTACTTC; size: NA; J: TRBJ2-7; D: NA; V: TRBV20-1
CDR3: CASSKTTGTYYGYTF; DNA: TGTGCCAGCAGTAAAACAACCGGGACTTACTATGGCTACACCTTC; size: many; J: TRBJ1-2; D: NA; V: TRBV6-1
CDR3: CASSQGRISGNTIYF; DNA: TGTGCCAGCAGTCAAGGACGGATATCTGGAAACACCATATATTTT; size: NA; J: TRBJ1-3; D: NA; V: TRBV27
CDR3: CASSSPRDGSYEQYF; DNA: TGTGCCAGCAGCTCACCCCGGGACGGTTCCTACGAGCAGTACTTC; size: NA; J: TRBJ2-7; D: NA; V: TRBV12-3/TRBV12-4
CDR3: CASSPVRTGGFNNQPQHF; DNA: TGTGCCAGCAGTCCCGTCCGGACAGGGGGCTTTAACAATCAGCCCCAGCATTTT; size: many; J: TRBJ1-5; D: TRBD1; V: TRBV27
CDR3: CASRQGVPEAFF; DNA: TGTGCCAGCAGGCAGGGTGTCCCTGAAGCTTTCTTT; size: once; J: TRBJ1-1; D: NA; V: TRBV12-3/TRBV12-4
CDR3: CASTWWGKEENTEAFF; DNA: TGTGCCAGCACCTGGTGGGGAAAAGAGGAGAACACTGAAGCTTTCTTT; size: once; J: TRBJ1-1; D: NA; V: TRBV11-1
CDR3: CASRDSSGNTIYF; DNA: TGTGCCAGCAGGGACAGCTCTGGAAACACCATATATTTT; size: many; J: TRBJ1-3; D: NA; V: TRBV6-1
CDR3: CASNEQANTEAFF; DNA: TGTGCCAGCAACGAACAGGCGAACACTGAAGCTTTCTTT; size: NA; J: TRBJ1-1; D: NA; V: TRBV12-3/TRBV12-4
CDR3: CASSLASGMVAGELFF; DNA: TGTGCCAGCAGTTTAGCTAGCGGGATGGTCGCCGGGGAGCTGTTTTTT; size: many; J: TRBJ2-2; D: TRBD2; V: TRBV28
CDR3: CASRQGRSNTGELFF; DNA: TGTGCCAGCAGACAGGGGAGGTCGAACACCGGGGAGCTGTTTTTT; size: once; J: TRBJ2-2; D: NA; V: TRBV6-1
CDR3: CASSSHDRFDGYTF; DNA: TGTGCCAGCAGTTCCCACGACAGGTTCGATGGCTACACCTTC; size: NA; J: TRBJ1-2; D: NA; V: TRBV12-3/TRBV12-4
CDR3: CASRQREHYGYTF; DNA: TGTGCCAGCAGACAGCGGGAGCACTATGGCTACACCTTC; size: NA; J: TRBJ1-2; D: NA; V: TRBV6-1
CDR3: CASRSGGRNIQYF; DNA: TGTGCCAGCCGTAGCGGGGGCCGGAACATTCAGTACTTC; size: NA; J: TRBJ2-4; D: TRBD2; V: TRBV12-3/TRBV12-4
CDR3: CASSLAKRTEAFF; DNA: TGTGCCAGCAGTTTAGCCAAAAGGACTGAAGCTTTCTTT; size: many; J: TRBJ1-1; D: NA; V: TRBV27
CDR3: CASSYGQAHGETQYF; DNA: TGTGCCAGCAGTTACGGACAGGCCCACGGAGAGACCCAGTACTTC; size: NA; J: TRBJ2-5; D: TRBD1; V: TRBV6-5
CDR3: CASKGRDISYEQYF; DNA: TGTGCCAGCAAGGGTCGGGACATTTCCTACGAGCAGTACTTC; size: once; J: TRBJ2-7; D: NA; V: TRBV2
CDR3: CASSYIQGIDEQYF; DNA: TGTGCCAGCAGTTACATCCAGGGAATAGACGAGCAGTACTTC; size: NA; J: TRBJ2-7; D: NA; V: TRBV6-5
CDR3: CASLRTGGLNTEAFF; DNA: TGTGCCAGCTTGAGGACAGGGGGTTTGAACACTGAAGCTTTCTTT; size: NA; J: TRBJ1-1; D: TRBD1; V: TRBV6-1
CDR3: CASSYSFGGETQYF; DNA: TGTGCCAGCAGTTACTCTTTCGGGGGAGAGACCCAGTACTTC; size: many; J: TRBJ2-5; D: NA; V: TRBV6-5
CDR3: CASSERGTGGGGVNTEAFF; DNA: TGTGCCAGCAGTGAACGCGGGACAGGGGGCGGTGGAGTGAACACTGAAGCTTTCTTT; size: NA; J: TRBJ1-1; D: TRBD1; V: TRBV6-1
CDR3: CASSLTPRDRGGETQYF; DNA: TGTGCCAGCAGCTTAACCCCCCGGGACAGGGGTGGAGAGACCCAGTACTTC; size: many; J: TRBJ2-5; D: TRBD1; V: TRBV7-3
CDR3: CASSEGENQPQHF; DNA: TGTGCCAGCAGTGAGGGGGAGAATCAGCCCCAGCATTTT; size: many; J: TRBJ1-5; D: NA; V: TRBV2
CDR3: CASSVADRGGAFF; DNA: TGTGCCAGCAGCGTAGCGGACAGGGGTGGAGCTTTCTTT; size: many; J: TRBJ1-1; D: TRBD1; V: TRBV9
CDR3: CASSLNTDSTSYEQYF; DNA: TGTGCCAGCAGTTTGAATACGGACAGCACCTCCTACGAGCAGTACTTC; size: many; J: TRBJ2-7; D: NA; V: TRBV28
CDR3: CASSLDGGAGSNQPQHF; DNA: TGTGCCAGCAGCTTAGACGGCGGCGCGGGGAGCAATCAGCCCCAGCATTTT; size: NA; J: TRBJ1-5; D: NA; V: TRBV7-8
CDR3: CASSDRPGRGETQYF; DNA: TGTGCCAGCAGCGACCGCCCGGGACGGGGGGAGACCCAGTACTTC; size: NA; J: TRBJ2-5; D: NA; V: TRBV7-2
CDR3: CATSRDILSSGNTIYF; DNA: TGTGCCACCAGCAGGGACATCTTAAGCTCTGGAAACACCATATATTTT; size: NA; J: TRBJ1-3; D: NA; V: TRBV15
CDR3: CASSLPYTEAFF; DNA: TGTGCCAGCAGCCTACCGTACACTGAAGCTTTCTTT; size: NA; J: TRBJ1-1; D: NA; V: TRBV28
CDR3: CASSVGTSEETQYF; DNA: TGTGCCAGCAGCGTTGGGACTAGCGAAGAGACCCAGTACTTC; size: many; J: TRBJ2-5; D: TRBD2; V: TRBV7-2
CDR3: CASSDLLGRSSSYEQYF; DNA: TGTGCCAGCAGTGACCTCTTGGGCAGGTCCAGCTCCTACGAGCAGTACTTC; size: NA; J: TRBJ2-7; D: NA; V: TRBV6-4
CDR3: CASSSPLSYEQYF; DNA: TGTGCCAGCAGTTCCCCTCTAAGCTACGAGCAGTACTTC; size: NA; J: TRBJ2-7; D: NA; V: TRBV12-3/TRBV12-4